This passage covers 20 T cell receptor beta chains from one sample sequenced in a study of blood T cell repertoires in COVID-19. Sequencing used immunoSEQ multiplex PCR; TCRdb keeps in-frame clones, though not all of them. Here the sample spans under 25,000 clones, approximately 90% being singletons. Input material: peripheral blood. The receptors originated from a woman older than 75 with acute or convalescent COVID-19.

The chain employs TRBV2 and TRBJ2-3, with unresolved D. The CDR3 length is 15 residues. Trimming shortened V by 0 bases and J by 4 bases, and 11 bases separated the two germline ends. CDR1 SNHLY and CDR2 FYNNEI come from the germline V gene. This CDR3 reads CASSEALSPSDTQYF. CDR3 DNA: TGTGCCAGCAGTGAAGCGCTATCTCCTTCAGATACGCAGTATTTT.

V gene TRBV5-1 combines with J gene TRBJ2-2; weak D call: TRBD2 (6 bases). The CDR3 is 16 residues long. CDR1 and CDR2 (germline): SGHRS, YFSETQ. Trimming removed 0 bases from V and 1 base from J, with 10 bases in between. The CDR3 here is CASSLEARGNTGELFF. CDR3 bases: TGCGCCAGCAGCTTGGAGGCGCGGGGGAACACCGGGGAGCTGTTTTTT. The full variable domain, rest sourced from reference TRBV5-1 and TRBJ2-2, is KAGVTQTPRYLIKTRGQQVTLSCSPISGHRSVSWYQQTPGQGLQFLFEYFSETQRNKGNFPGRFSGRQFSNSRSEMNVSTLELGDSALYLCASSLEARGNTGELFFGEGSRLTVL.

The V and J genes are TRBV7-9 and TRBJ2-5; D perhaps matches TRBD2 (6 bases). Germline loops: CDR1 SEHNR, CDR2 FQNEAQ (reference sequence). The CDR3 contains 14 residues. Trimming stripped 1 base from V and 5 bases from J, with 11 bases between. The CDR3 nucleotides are TGTGCCAGCAGCTTAGGTTCAGGGAGGGAGACCCAGTACTTC. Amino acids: CASSLGSGRETQYF.

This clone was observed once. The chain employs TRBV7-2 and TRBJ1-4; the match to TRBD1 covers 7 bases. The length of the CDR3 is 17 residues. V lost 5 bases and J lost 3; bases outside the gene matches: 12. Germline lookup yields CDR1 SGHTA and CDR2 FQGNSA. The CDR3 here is CASSPFIGTASNEKLFF. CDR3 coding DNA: TGTGCCAGCAGCCCATTTATTGGGACAGCGTCTAATGAAAAACTGTTTTTT.

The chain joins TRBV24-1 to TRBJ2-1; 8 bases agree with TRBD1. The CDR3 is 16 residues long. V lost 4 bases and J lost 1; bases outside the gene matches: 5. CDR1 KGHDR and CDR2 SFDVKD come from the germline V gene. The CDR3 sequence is CATSDRTGRSYNEQFF. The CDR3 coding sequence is TGTGCCACCAGTGACCGGACAGGGCGGTCCTACAATGAGCAGTTCTTC.

CDR3 sequence (DNA): TGTGCCTGGAGTCGGACAGGGGGGTCCTACGGGGAGCTGTTTTTT. This codes for CAWSRTGGSYGELFF. The J gene is TRBJ2-2, the V gene TRBV30; 10 bases align to TRBD1. The CDR3 is 15 residues long. With 2 bases clipped from V and 7 bases from J, the junction kept 7 bases outside the gene matches. CDR1 is GTSNPN, CDR2 SVGIG, per germline (reference sequence).

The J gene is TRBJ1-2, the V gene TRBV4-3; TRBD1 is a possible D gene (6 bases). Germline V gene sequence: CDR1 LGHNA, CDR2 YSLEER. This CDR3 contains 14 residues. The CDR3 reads CAASLVVGAPGYTF. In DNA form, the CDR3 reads TGCGCTGCGAGCCTTGTAGTGGGGGCGCCCGGCTACACCTTC.

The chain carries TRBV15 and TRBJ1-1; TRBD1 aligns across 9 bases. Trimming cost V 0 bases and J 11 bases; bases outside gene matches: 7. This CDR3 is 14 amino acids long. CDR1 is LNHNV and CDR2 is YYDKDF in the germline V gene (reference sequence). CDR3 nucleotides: TGTGCCACCAGCAGAGATGGGGACAGGGAAACGGCTTTCTTT. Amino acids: CATSRDGDRETAFF.

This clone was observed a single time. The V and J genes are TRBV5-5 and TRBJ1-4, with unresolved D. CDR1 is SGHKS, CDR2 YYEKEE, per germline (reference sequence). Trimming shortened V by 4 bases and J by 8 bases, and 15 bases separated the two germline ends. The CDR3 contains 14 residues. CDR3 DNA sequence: TGTGCCAGCAGCCCCCGTGTGGGAGGGGAAAAACTGTTTTTT. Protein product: CASSPRVGGEKLFF.

CDR3 residues: CASSLLNEQFF. The CDR3 nucleotides are TGCGCCAGCAGCCTCCTTAATGAGCAGTTCTTC. The chain carries TRBV4-1 and TRBJ2-1; D is unresolved. CDR3 length: 11 amino acids. Germline CDR1 MGHRA, CDR2 YSYEKL. The germline V and J ends were trimmed by 4 bases and 7 bases, with 5 bases remaining between them.

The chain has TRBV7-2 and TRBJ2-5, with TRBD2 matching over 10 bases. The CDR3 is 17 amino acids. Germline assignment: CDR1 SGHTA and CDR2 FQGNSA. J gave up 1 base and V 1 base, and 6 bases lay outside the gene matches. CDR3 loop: CASSLGASGGPQETQYF. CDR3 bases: TGTGCCAGCAGCTTAGGAGCTAGCGGGGGCCCCCAAGAGACCCAGTACTTC.

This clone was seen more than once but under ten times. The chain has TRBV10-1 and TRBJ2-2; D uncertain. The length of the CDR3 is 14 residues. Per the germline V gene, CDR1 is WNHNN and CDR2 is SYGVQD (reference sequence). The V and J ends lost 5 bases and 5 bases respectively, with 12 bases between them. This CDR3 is CASSLYSGTGELFF. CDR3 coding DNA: TGCGCCAGCAGTCTCTACAGTGGTACCGGGGAGCTGTTTTTT.

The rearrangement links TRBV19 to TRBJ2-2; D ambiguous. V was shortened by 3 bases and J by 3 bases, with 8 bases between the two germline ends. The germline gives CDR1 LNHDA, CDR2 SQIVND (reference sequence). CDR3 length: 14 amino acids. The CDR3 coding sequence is TGTGCCAGTAGTATCCCTATTCACACCGGGGAGCTGTTTTTT. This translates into CASSIPIHTGELFF.

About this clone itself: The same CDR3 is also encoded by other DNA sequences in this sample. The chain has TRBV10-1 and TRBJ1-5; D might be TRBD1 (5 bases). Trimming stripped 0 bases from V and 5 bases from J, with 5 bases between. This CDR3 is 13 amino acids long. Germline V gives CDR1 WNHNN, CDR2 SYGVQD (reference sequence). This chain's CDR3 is CASSESRDQPQHF. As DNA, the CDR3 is TGCGCCAGCAGTGAGTCCAGGGATCAGCCCCAGCATTTT.

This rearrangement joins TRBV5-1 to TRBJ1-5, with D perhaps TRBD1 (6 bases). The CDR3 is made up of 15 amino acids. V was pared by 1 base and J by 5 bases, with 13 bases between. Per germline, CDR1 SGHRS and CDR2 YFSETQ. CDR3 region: CASSLTQGQDQPQHF. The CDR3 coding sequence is TGCGCCAGCAGCTTGACGCAGGGACAAGATCAGCCCCAGCATTTT.

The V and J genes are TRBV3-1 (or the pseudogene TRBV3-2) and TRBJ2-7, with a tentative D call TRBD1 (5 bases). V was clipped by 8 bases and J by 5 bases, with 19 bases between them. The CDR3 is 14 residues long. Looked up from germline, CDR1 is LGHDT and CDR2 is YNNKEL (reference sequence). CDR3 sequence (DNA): TGTGCCAGCGAAGGTAGGGGATATCCAGACGAGCAGTACTTC. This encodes CASEGRGYPDEQYF.

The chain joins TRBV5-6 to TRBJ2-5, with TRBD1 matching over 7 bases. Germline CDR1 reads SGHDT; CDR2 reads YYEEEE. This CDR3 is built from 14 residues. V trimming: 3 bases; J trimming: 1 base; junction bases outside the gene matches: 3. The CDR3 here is CASSWRQGQETQYF. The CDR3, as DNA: TGTGCCAGCAGCTGGAGACAGGGCCAAGAGACCCAGTACTTC.

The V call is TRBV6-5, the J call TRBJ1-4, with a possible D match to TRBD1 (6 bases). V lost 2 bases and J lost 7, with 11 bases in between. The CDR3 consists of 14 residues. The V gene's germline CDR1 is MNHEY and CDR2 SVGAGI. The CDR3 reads CASSYGGGSEKLFF. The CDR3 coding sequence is TGTGCCAGCAGTTACGGGGGCGGGAGTGAAAAACTGTTTTTT.

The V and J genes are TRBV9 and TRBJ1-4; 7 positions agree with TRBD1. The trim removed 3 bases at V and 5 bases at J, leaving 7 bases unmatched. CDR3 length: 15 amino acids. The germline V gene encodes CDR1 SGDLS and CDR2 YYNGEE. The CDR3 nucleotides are TGTGCCAGCAGCGCCCTTACAGGGGTGAATGAAAAACTGTTTTTT. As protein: CASSALTGVNEKLFF.

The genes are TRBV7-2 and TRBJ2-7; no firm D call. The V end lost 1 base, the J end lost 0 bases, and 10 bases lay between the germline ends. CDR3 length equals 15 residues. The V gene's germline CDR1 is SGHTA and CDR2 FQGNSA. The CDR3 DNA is TGTGCCAGCAGCTTAGTTGGAGCCGGCTCCTACGAGCAGTACTTC. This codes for CASSLVGAGSYEQYF.